Listed here are 20 T cell receptor beta chains from one sample, sequenced in a study of PD-L1 blockade in urothelial cancer. TCRdb's copy holds only in-frame clones and misses some; the assay was immunoSEQ multiplex PCR. The sample holds around 41,000 clones; approximately 83% are singletons and the top ten take about 14%. Described time point: peripheral blood 6 weeks after treatment start. Sequencing was performed on PBMCs, taken around atezolizumab (anti-PD-L1) treatment. The receptors were gathered from a man in his 60s with urothelial cancer.

The chain recombines TRBV4-2 with TRBJ2-7; no firm D call. The CDR3 has 13 amino acids. Germline CDR1 reads LGHNA; CDR2 reads YNFKEQ. Trimming took 1 base from V and 3 from J, leaving 7 bases between them. CDR3 nucleotide sequence: TGTGCCAGCAGCCAAGTGAACAGCTACGAGCAGTACTTC. Translated: CASSQVNSYEQYF.

This chain links TRBV30 with TRBJ2-5, with a possible D match to TRBD1 (5 bases). Looked up from germline, CDR1 is GTSNPN and CDR2 is SVGIG (reference sequence). V shed 0 bases and J shed 0 bases, with 14 bases lying between them. The CDR3 contains 16 residues. This CDR3 is CAWSVGQIQYQETQYF. The CDR3 DNA reads as TGTGCCTGGAGTGTGGGGCAAATACAATACCAAGAGACCCAGTACTTC. The variable domain in full, completed from reference TRBV30 and TRBJ2-5, reads SQTIHQWPATLVQPVGSPLSLECTVEGTSNPNLYWYRQAAGRGLQLLFYSVGIGQISSEVPQNLSASRPQDRQFILSSKKLLLSDSGFYLCAWSVGQIQYQETQYFGPGTRLLVL.

The V and J genes are TRBV10-3 and TRBJ2-7, with 9 bases aligning to TRBD1. Germline CDR1 reads ENHRY; CDR2 reads SYGVKD. The V and J ends lost 6 bases and 0 bases, in that order; junction bases with no gene match: 15. The CDR3 extends over 18 amino acids. This CDR3 reads CAIRFGGTGTKVSYEQYF. The DNA of the CDR3 is TGTGCCATCAGGTTTGGAGGGACAGGGACCAAAGTCTCCTACGAGCAGTACTTC.

The genes are TRBV2 and TRBJ1-2, with unresolved D. The germline gives CDR1 SNHLY, CDR2 FYNNEI. CDR3 length: 13 residues. Trimming cost V 7 bases and J 6 bases, with 15 bases left between them. The CDR3 DNA follows: TGTGCCAGCAAAGCATCCGAGGTCCATGGCTACACCTTC. Its translation is CASKASEVHGYTF.

This rearrangement joins TRBV18 to TRBJ2-3; TRBD2 aligns across 7 bases. The CDR3 sequence is 16 residues long. Per the germline V gene, CDR1 is KGHSH and CDR2 is LQKENI. Trimming removed 5 bases from V and 0 bases from J; junction bases left unmatched: 8. CDR3 nucleotides: TGTGCCAGCTCATCAGGAAGCGGGGCCAGCACAGATACGCAGTATTTT. Protein product: CASSSGSGASTDTQYF.

The CDR3 reads CSVEDLTGSGYTF. The CDR3, as DNA: TGCAGCGTTGAAGATCTAACAGGGAGTGGCTACACCTTC. The V and J genes are TRBV29-1 and TRBJ1-2, with a possible D match to TRBD1 (6 bases). Trimming took off 0 bases at V and 7 bases at J, with 12 bases between the two ends. The V gene's germline CDR1 is SQVTM and CDR2 ANQGSEA. The CDR3 loop spans 13 amino acids.

This clone was seen a single time. The chain joins TRBV4-1 to TRBJ2-7, with D uncertain. V was pared by 1 base and J by 3 bases, with 13 bases between. Germline V lookup: CDR1 MGHRA, CDR2 YSYEKL. This CDR3 region has 15 residues. The CDR3 nucleotides read TGCGCCAGCAGCCAAGCTGGCGGAGAGGTCTACGAGCAGTACTTC. Protein product: CASSQAGGEVYEQYF.

The rearrangement links TRBV28 to TRBJ1-2; TRBD1 matches at 9 bases. Germline CDR1 reads MDHEN; CDR2 reads SYDVKM. The CDR3 is 16 residues long. J was trimmed by 3 bases and V by 10 bases; bases with no gene match: 15. As DNA, the CDR3 is TGTGCCATCCGCGCCCCGACAGGGGGGAAGGACTATGGCTACACCTTC. This encodes CAIRAPTGGKDYGYTF.

The V gene is TRBV4-2, the J gene TRBJ2-3; D is possibly TRBD1 (5 bases). The CDR3 loop spans 14 amino acids. Deletions cut 4 bases from V and 1 base from J, with 9 bases between. Germline V CDR1 and CDR2: LGHNA, YNFKEQ. CDR3 sequence: CASSRTRGTDTQYF. The CDR3 DNA reads as TGTGCCAGCAGCCGCACCAGGGGCACAGATACGCAGTATTTT.

This clone came up a few times. The chain couples TRBV7-9 to TRBJ2-7; TRBD1 is a possible D gene (6 bases). This CDR3 has 14 amino acids. The V gene's germline CDR1 is SEHNR and CDR2 FQNEAQ (reference sequence). V gave up 1 base and J gave up 0 bases, with 7 bases separating them. CDR3 sequence: CASSLGQASYEQYF. The CDR3 DNA reads TGTGCCAGCAGCTTAGGACAGGCCTCCTACGAGCAGTACTTC.

The genes are TRBV7-9 and TRBJ1-4; tentatively, D is TRBD1 (5 bases). Germline CDR1 reads SEHNR; CDR2 reads FQNEAQ (reference sequence). The CDR3 has 14 residues. Trimming removed 5 bases at V and 6 bases at J, with 13 bases between. The CDR3 here is CASSPGSRDEKLFF. As DNA, the CDR3 is TGTGCCAGCAGCCCAGGGTCCAGAGATGAAAAACTGTTTTTT.

The chain joins TRBV5-6 to TRBJ2-5, with a tentative D call TRBD2 (6 bases). The V gene lost 5 bases and the J gene lost 0 bases, with 17 bases spanning the gap. This CDR3 spans 16 amino acids. The germline gives CDR1 SGHDT, CDR2 YYEEEE. CDR3: CASSGSSGDYQETQYF. The CDR3 bases are TGTGCCAGCAGTGGGAGTTCGGGGGACTACCAAGAGACCCAGTACTTC.

The sample holds one count of this clone. J is TRBJ2-5 and V is TRBV5-4; 8 bases align to TRBD1. This CDR3 has 15 amino acids. Losses at the gene ends were 3 bases for V and 5 bases for J; bases not matched to a gene: 9. The V gene's germline CDR1 is SGHNT and CDR2 YYREEE (reference sequence). The CDR3 here is CASSSRTGFVETQYF. CDR3 bases: TGTGCCAGCAGCTCCCGGACAGGGTTCGTTGAGACCCAGTACTTC.

The chain has TRBV7-9 and TRBJ1-2; D not resolved. The CDR3 length is 14 residues. CDR1 and CDR2 (germline): SEHNR, FQNEAQ (reference sequence). Deletions cut 3 bases from V and 2 bases from J, with 10 bases between. The CDR3 reads CASSFEEINYGYTF. DNA for the CDR3: TGTGCCAGCAGCTTTGAGGAGATAAACTATGGCTACACCTTC. The variable domain in full, with the rest retrieved from reference TRBV7-9 and TRBJ1-2, is DTGVSQNPRHKITKRGQNVTFRCDPISEHNRLYWYRQTLGQGPEFLTYFQNEAQLEKSRLLSDRFSAERPKGSFSTLEIQRTEQGDSAMYLCASSFEEINYGYTFGSGTRLTVV.

The rearrangement uses TRBV4-1 and TRBJ1-5, with 8 bases matching TRBD1. Germline V gene lookup returns CDR1 MGHRA and CDR2 YSYEKL. The CDR3 runs 18 residues. Losses at the gene ends were 3 bases for V and 3 bases for J; bases not matched to a gene: 13. CDR3 nucleotides: TGCGCCAGCAGCCACTCCGTGGGAGACAGGGGCCTCAATCAGCCCCAGCATTTT. It yields the protein CASSHSVGDRGLNQPQHF.

The chain recombines TRBV5-4 with TRBJ2-5; TRBD2 might be the D (6 bases). Germline CDR1 is SGHNT and CDR2 is YYREEE (reference sequence). There are 13 residues in the CDR3. V lost 7 bases and J 3 bases, leaving 13 bases between the germline ends. The CDR3 here is CASGVTGEETQYF. The CDR3 coding sequence is TGTGCCAGCGGGGTCACGGGGGAAGAGACCCAGTACTTC.

This clone has a single count. The CDR3 reads CASSTGQGNLNQPQHF. For the CDR3, the DNA is TGTGCCAGTAGTACAGGACAGGGTAATCTCAATCAGCCCCAGCATTTT. The chain employs TRBV19 and TRBJ1-5, with 8 positions matching TRBD1. The V gene's germline CDR1 is LNHDA and CDR2 SQIVND (reference sequence). This CDR3 spans 16 amino acids. Trimming took 4 bases from V and 3 from J; bases not matched to a gene: 8.

V and J are TRBV5-1 and TRBJ1-3; 7 nucleotides line up with TRBD1. This CDR3 is built from 16 residues. With V trimmed by 3 bases and J by 0 bases, 6 bases remained unmatched. CDR1 SGHRS and CDR2 YFSETQ come from the germline V gene. In DNA form, the CDR3 reads TGCGCCAGCAGCTCGGGACAGAGAGACTCTGGAAACACCATATATTTT. It codes for CASSSGQRDSGNTIYF. Full variable domain (missing parts from reference TRBV5-1 and TRBJ1-3): KAGVTQTPRYLIKTRGQQVTLSCSPISGHRSVSWYQQTPGQGLQFLFEYFSETQRNKGNFPGRFSGRQFSNSRSEMNVSTLELGDSALYLCASSSGQRDSGNTIYFGEGSWLTVV.

The V and J genes are TRBV15 and TRBJ2-3; D unclear. Deletions cut 2 bases from V and 5 bases from J, with 5 bases between. This CDR3 has 12 residues. The germline V gene has CDR1 LNHNV and CDR2 YYDKDF (reference sequence). CDR3 nucleotide sequence: TGTGCCACCAGCAGACCCGGAGATACGCAGTATTTT. It translates to CATSRPGDTQYF.

The sample holds a few counts of this clone. Other DNA sequences in the sample encode the same CDR3. J is TRBJ1-2 and V is TRBV27; TRBD1 aligns across 7 bases. V was pared by 0 bases and J by 8 bases, with 9 bases of the junction left unmatched. Looked up from germline, CDR1 is MNHEY and CDR2 is SMNVEV (reference sequence). CDR3 length equals 15 residues. The CDR3 region is CASSLSSTGLYGYTF. The CDR3 bases are TGTGCCAGCAGTTTATCGTCGACAGGGCTTTACGGCTACACCTTC.